These 13 T cell receptor beta chains were all obtained from the same sample, sequenced in a study of blood T cell repertoires in COVID-19. The table came from immunoSEQ multiplex PCR; TCRdb's copy has only in-frame clones and leaves some out. Of a few hundred thousand clones listed, about 90% are singletons. The sample comprised peripheral blood. Every receptor here comes from a man younger than 35 with active or convalescent COVID-19.

The chain couples TRBV6-6 to TRBJ2-5; D unresolved. This CDR3 region has 11 residues. Germline V CDR1 and CDR2: MNHNY, SVGAGI (reference sequence). Trimming removed 7 bases from V and 0 bases from J, with 3 bases in between. CDR3 DNA sequence: TGTGCCAGCAACAACCAAGAGACCCAGTACTTC. It translates to CASNNQETQYF.

J is TRBJ1-3 and V is TRBV4-3, with TRBD1 matching over 7 bases. The V segment lost 4 bases and the J segment 0 bases; nucleotides outside the gene matches: 6. Germline values: CDR1 LGHNA, CDR2 YSLEER. This CDR3 comprises 16 residues. DNA for the CDR3: TGCGCCAGCAGCCCTGACCGGGACAGCTCTGGAAACACCATATATTTT. Protein sequence: CASSPDRDSSGNTIYF.

The chain has TRBV30 and TRBJ1-4; D is perhaps TRBD1 (5 bases). V lost 5 bases and J lost 5, with 12 bases in between. CDR1 is GTSNPN and CDR2 is SVGIG in the germline V gene (reference sequence). The CDR3 is 13 amino acids. CDR3 sequence: CAWGRQKNEKLFF. The CDR3 bases are TGTGCCTGGGGCAGACAGAAAAATGAAAAACTGTTTTTT. Full variable domain (missing parts from reference TRBV30 and TRBJ1-4): SQTIHQWPATLVQPVGSPLSLECTVEGTSNPNLYWYRQAAGRGLQLLFYSVGIGQISSEVPQNLSASRPQDRQFILSSKKLLLSDSGFYLCAWGRQKNEKLFFGSGTQLSVL.

As DNA, the CDR3 is TGCGCCAGCACCACCTGGGGAGGGGGGACTCAAGAGACCCAGTACTTC. Translating gives CASTTWGGGTQETQYF. V is TRBV5-1 and J is TRBJ2-5; D is possibly TRBD2 (7 bases). V lost 6 bases and J 2 bases, leaving 20 bases between the germline ends. The CDR3 is made up of 16 amino acids. The germline V gene has CDR1 SGHRS and CDR2 YFSETQ.

The chain recombines TRBV5-1 with TRBJ2-1, with 8 bases that match TRBD2. This CDR3 is 14 amino acids long. V shed 2 bases, J shed 9 bases, and the junction held 7 bases outside the gene matches. From germline, CDR1 is SGHRS and CDR2 YFSETQ. DNA for the CDR3: TGCGCCAGCAGCTTTGAATGGGCGGGAGGTGAGCAGTTCTTC. Translation gives CASSFEWAGGEQFF.

The gene calls are TRBV11-2 and TRBJ2-5, with unresolved D. This CDR3 is built from 11 residues. Trimming shortened V by 6 bases and J by 5 bases, and 7 bases separated the two germline ends. CDR1 SGHAT and CDR2 FQNNGV come from the germline V gene. As DNA, the CDR3 is TGTGCCAGCAGTAATTTGGAGACCCAGTACTTC. This codes for CASSNLETQYF.

CDR3 bases: TGTGCCAGCAATCGTCAGGCAGGGAATGAAAAACTGTTTTTT. Its translation: CASNRQAGNEKLFF. This sequence joins TRBV2 and TRBJ1-4; weak D call: TRBD1 (5 bases). The V end was cut by 7 bases, the J end by 5 bases, with 14 bases between. The CDR3 consists of 14 residues. Germline loops: CDR1 SNHLY, CDR2 FYNNEI.

This clone turned up a few times. The sample carries other DNA sequences with the same CDR3. This chain connects TRBV5-1 to TRBJ1-5; 9 bases align to TRBD1. Germline loops: CDR1 SGHRS, CDR2 YFSETQ. The CDR3 totals 15 residues. The V and J ends lost 5 bases and 4 bases, in that order; junction bases with no gene match: 7. The CDR3 protein is CASSTGTGSNQPQHF. The CDR3 nucleotides read TGCGCCAGCAGTACCGGGACAGGGAGTAATCAGCCCCAGCATTTT.

This clone was recorded only once. The chain uses TRBV28 and TRBJ1-1; 7 bases agree with TRBD1. J gave up 6 bases and V 7 bases, and 11 bases lay outside the gene matches. The CDR3 runs to 14 residues. The germline CDR1 and CDR2 sequences are MDHEN and SYDVKM. The CDR3 nucleotides read TGTGCCAGCACCTCGACAGGGCTTTGGGCTGAAGCTTTCTTT. This sequence encodes CASTSTGLWAEAFF.

The chain links TRBV7-2 to TRBJ2-1; D gene uncertain. The CDR3 runs 16 residues. CDR1 is SGHTA and CDR2 is FQGNSA in the germline V gene. V lost 2 bases to trimming and J lost 3 bases, with 14 bases between them. CDR3 protein: CASSLSGGSVYNEQFF. CDR3 nucleotide sequence: TGTGCCAGCAGCTTAAGTGGCGGTAGTGTCTACAATGAGCAGTTCTTC.

This clone was observed once. This chain links TRBV6-5 with TRBJ1-4; D might be TRBD1 (6 bases). This CDR3 contains 14 residues. The V gene's germline CDR1 is MNHEY and CDR2 SVGAGI. The V and J ends lost 5 bases and 3 bases respectively, with 10 bases between them. This chain's CDR3 is CASSPRGSNEKLFF. CDR3 sequence (DNA): TGTGCCAGCAGTCCCAGGGGATCTAATGAAAAACTGTTTTTT.

V usage is TRBV30 and J usage is TRBJ1-5; D is unclear. The germline V gene encodes CDR1 GTSNPN and CDR2 SVGIG (reference sequence). V was shortened by 3 bases and J by 3 bases, with 12 bases between the two germline ends. This CDR3 contains 14 residues. CDR3 nucleotide sequence: TGTGCCTGGAGCGCTGGGAGCCTCAATCAGCCCCAGCATTTT. It yields the protein CAWSAGSLNQPQHF. The complete variable domain, with remaining parts taken from reference TRBV30 and TRBJ1-5, reads SQTIHQWPATLVQPVGSPLSLECTVEGTSNPNLYWYRQAAGRGLQLLFYSVGIGQISSEVPQNLSASRPQDRQFILSSKKLLLSDSGFYLCAWSAGSLNQPQHFGDGTRLSIL.

The table lists this clone with a count of one. The chain is built from TRBV3-1 (or the pseudogene TRBV3-2) and TRBJ2-1; no reliable D call. V shed 1 base and J shed 13 bases, with 23 bases lying between them. Germline V lookup: CDR1 LGHDT, CDR2 YNNKEL (reference sequence). This CDR3 comprises 16 residues. This CDR3 is CASSQGSSFLSFFQFF. The CDR3 DNA follows: TGTGCCAGCAGCCAAGGTTCGAGTTTTCTGTCCTTCTTCCAGTTCTTC.